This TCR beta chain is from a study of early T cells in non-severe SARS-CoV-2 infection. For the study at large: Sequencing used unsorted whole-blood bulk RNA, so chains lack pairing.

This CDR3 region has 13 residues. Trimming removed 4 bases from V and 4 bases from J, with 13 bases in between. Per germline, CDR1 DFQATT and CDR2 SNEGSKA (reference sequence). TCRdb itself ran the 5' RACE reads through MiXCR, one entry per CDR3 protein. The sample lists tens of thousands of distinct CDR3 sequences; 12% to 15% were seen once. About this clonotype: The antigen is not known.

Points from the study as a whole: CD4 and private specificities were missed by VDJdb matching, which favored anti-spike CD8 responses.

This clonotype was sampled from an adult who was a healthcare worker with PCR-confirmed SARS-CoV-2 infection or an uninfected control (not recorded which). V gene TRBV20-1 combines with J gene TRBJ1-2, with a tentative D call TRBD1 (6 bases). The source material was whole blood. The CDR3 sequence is CSAMLTGFYGYTF. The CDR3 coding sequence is TGCAGTGCTATGTTGACAGGCTTCTATGGCTACACCTTC.